This T cell receptor (beta chain) was identified in a study of molecular identifiers for immune sequencing clone quantification. This clonotype was found many times. Generation of bulk TCR libraries relied on previously described methods and listed TCR primers. One entry per CDR3 protein results from TCRdb running MiXCR on the PCR reads. The data contain about 320,000 distinct CDR3 sequences, over 20% of them singletons. Preparation of naive CD8 libraries involved about 18,000 to 1,000,000 sorted cells and 10%, 30% or 50% RNA. The source of this sequence is a human donor in good health. Some libraries in this study had Jurkat cell RNA spiked in. The sample was naive CD8+ T cells from blood, with Jurkat cell RNA spiked in. The subset denotes: FACS-sorted CD8+CD4-CCR7+CD45RA+ naive T cells.

CDR3 DNA: TGTGCCAGCAGTGAAACGGGAGGAAGCAATCAGCCCCAGCATTTT. It translates to CASSETGGSNQPQHF. This chain uses TRBV6-1 with TRBJ1-5; D ambiguous. Trimming removed 2 bases from V and 1 base from J, with 9 bases in between. From germline, CDR1 is MNHNS and CDR2 SASEGT. The CDR3 runs 15 residues.